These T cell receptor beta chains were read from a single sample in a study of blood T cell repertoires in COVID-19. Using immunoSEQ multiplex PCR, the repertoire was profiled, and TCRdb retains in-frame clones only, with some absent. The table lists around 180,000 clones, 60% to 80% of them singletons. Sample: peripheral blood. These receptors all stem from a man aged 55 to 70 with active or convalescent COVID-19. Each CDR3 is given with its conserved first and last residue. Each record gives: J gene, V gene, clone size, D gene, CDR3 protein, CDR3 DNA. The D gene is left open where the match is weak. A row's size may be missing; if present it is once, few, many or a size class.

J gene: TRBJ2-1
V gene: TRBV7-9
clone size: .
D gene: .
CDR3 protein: CASSLTGTYNEQFF
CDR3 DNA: TGTGCCAGCAGCTTAACAGGGACCTACAATGAGCAGTTCTTC

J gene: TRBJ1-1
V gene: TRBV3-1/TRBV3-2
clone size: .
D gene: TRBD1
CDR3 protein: CASSHPDRDTEAFF
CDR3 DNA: TGTGCCAGCAGCCACCCCGACAGGGACACTGAAGCTTTCTTT

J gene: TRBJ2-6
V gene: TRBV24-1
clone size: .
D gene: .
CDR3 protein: CATSDSGALANVLTF
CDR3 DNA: TGTGCCACCAGTGATAGTGGGGCCCTGGCCAACGTCCTGACTTTC

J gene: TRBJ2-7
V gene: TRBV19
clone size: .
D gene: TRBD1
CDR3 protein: CASSSVGTGGYEQYF
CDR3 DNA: TGTGCCAGTAGCTCCGTTGGGACAGGGGGCTACGAGCAGTACTTC

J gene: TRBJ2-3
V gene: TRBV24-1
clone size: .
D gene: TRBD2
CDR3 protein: CATSDVGGVTSGSGAPDTQYF
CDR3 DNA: TGTGCCACCAGTGACGTCGGCGGGGTAACTAGCGGGAGTGGGGCCCCAGATACGCAGTATTTT

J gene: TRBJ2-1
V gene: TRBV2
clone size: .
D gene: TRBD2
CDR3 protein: CASSILAGGYNEQFF
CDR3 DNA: TGTGCCAGCAGTATCCTAGCGGGAGGATACAATGAGCAGTTCTTC

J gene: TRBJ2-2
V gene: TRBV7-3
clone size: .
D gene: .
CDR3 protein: CASSLSPRSGELFF
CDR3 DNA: TGTGCCAGCAGCTTAAGTCCGAGGTCCGGGGAGCTGTTTTTT

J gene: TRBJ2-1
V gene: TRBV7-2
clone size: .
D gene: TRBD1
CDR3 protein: CASSLVRTGVVRNNEQFF
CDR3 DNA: TGTGCCAGCAGCTTAGTACGGACAGGGGTTGTTCGGAACAATGAGCAGTTCTTC

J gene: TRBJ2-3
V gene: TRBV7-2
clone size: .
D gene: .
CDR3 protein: CASSPPGVMVADTQYF
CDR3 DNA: TGTGCCAGCAGCCCCCCGGGAGTCATGGTTGCAGATACGCAGTATTTT

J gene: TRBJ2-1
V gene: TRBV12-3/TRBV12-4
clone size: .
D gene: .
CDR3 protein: CASSRYNEQFF
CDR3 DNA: TGTGCCAGCAGTCGCTACAATGAGCAGTTCTTC

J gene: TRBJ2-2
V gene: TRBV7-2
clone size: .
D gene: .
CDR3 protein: CASSLDGNTGELFF
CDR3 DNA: TGTGCCAGCAGCTTAGACGGGAACACCGGGGAGCTGTTTTTT

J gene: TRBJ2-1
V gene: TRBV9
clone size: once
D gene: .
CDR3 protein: CASSARDSYYNEQFF
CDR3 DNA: TGTGCCAGCAGCGCCCGGGACTCATACTACAATGAGCAGTTCTTC

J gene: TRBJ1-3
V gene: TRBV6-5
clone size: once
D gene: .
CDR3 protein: CASTKGTSGNTIYF
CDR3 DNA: TGTGCCAGCACCAAAGGGACTTCTGGAAACACCATATATTTT

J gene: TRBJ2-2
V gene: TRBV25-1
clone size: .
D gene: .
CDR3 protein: CASSEGLITGELFF
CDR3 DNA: TGTGCCAGCAGTGAAGGACTGATCACCGGGGAGCTGTTTTTT

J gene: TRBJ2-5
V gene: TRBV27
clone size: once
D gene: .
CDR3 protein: CASSSQYQETQYF
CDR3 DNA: TGTGCCAGCAGTTCCCAGTACCAAGAGACCCAGTACTTC

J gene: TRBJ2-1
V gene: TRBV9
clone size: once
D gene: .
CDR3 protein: CASSARPSGPSYNEQFF
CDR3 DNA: TGTGCCAGCAGCGCACGACCAAGCGGCCCTTCCTACAATGAGCAGTTCTTC

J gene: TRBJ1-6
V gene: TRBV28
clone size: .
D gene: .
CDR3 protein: CASSLQGQGSPLHF
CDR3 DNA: TGTGCCAGCAGTCTCCAGGGGCAAGGATCACCCCTCCACTTT

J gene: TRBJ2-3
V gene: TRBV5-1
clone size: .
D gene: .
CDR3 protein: CASSLEPTSTDTQYF
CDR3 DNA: TGCGCCAGCAGCTTGGAGCCCACCAGCACAGATACGCAGTATTTT

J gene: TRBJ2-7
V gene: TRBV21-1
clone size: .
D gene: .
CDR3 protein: CASSKGLAGVGYEQYF
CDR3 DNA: TGTGCCAGCAGCAAAGGACTAGCGGGAGTTGGCTACGAGCAGTACTTC

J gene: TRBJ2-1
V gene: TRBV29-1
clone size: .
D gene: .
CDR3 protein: CSAWTAGSSYNEQFF
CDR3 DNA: TGCAGCGCATGGACAGCGGGGTCCTCCTACAATGAGCAGTTCTTC

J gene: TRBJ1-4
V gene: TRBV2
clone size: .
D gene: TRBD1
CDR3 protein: CASSGGAGGDEKLFF
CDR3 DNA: TGTGCCAGCAGTGGGGGCGCAGGGGGCGACGAAAAACTGTTTTTT

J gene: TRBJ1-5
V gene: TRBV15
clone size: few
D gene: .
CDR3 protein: CATSRDRGRSNQPQHF
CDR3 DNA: TGTGCCACCAGCAGAGATCGTGGCAGAAGCAATCAGCCCCAGCATTTT

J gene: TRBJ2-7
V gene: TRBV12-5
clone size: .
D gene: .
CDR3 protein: CASGLDRGGYYEQYF
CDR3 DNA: TGTGCTAGTGGTTTGGACAGGGGGGGATACTACGAGCAGTACTTC

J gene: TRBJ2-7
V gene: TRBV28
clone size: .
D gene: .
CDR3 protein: CAVRSPYEQYF
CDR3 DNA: TGTGCAGTGCGTAGTCCCTACGAGCAGTACTTC

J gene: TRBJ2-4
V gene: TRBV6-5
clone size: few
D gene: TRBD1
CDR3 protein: CASGHRDRVDIQYF
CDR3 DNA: TGTGCCAGCGGTCACCGGGACAGGGTCGACATTCAGTACTTC

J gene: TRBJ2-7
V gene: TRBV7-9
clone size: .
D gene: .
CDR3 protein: CASSASLDSYYEQYF
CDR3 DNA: TGTGCCAGCAGCGCCTCCCTTGACAGCTACTACGAGCAGTACTTC

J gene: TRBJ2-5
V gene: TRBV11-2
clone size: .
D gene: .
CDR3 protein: CASRMSGGETQYF
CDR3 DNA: TGTGCCAGCAGGATGAGCGGCGGAGAGACCCAGTACTTC

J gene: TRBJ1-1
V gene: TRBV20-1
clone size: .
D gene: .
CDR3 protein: CSGGLGEAFF
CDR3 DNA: TGCAGTGGGGGCTTGGGAGAAGCTTTCTTT

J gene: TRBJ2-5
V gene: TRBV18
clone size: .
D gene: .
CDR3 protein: CASSPERQETQYF
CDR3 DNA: TGTGCCAGCTCACCGGAGAGGCAAGAGACCCAGTACTTC

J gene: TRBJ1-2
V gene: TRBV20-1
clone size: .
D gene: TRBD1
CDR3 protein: CSRQGNYGYTF
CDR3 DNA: TGCAGTCGACAGGGGAACTATGGCTACACCTTC

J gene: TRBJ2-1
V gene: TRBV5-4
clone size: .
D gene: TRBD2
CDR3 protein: CASSLAAGGGNEQFF
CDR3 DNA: TGTGCCAGCAGCTTGGCAGCGGGAGGGGGGAATGAGCAGTTCTTC

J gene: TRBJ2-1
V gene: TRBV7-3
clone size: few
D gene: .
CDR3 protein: CASSLAPRAYNEQFF
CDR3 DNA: TGTGCCAGCAGCTTAGCTCCGAGGGCCTACAATGAGCAGTTCTTC

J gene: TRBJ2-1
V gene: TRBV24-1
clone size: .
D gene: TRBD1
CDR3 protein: CATSDWGGQGMNEQFF
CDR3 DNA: TGTGCCACCAGTGATTGGGGGGGACAGGGGATGAATGAGCAGTTCTTC

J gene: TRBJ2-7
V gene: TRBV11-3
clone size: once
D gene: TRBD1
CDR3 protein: CASSFREGAEQYF
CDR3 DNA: TGTGCCAGCAGCTTTCGCGAGGGGGCAGAGCAGTACTTC

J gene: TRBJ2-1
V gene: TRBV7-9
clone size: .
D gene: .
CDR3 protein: CASSSWDSPALNEQFF
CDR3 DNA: TGTGCCAGCAGCTCCTGGGACTCCCCAGCCCTCAATGAGCAGTTCTTC

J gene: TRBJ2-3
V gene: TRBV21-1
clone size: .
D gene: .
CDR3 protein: CASSKTAQTPSTDTQYF
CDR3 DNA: TGTGCCAGCAGCAAAACAGCCCAGACCCCTAGCACAGATACGCAGTATTTT

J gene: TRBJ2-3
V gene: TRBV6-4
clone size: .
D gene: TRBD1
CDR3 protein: CASSTIQGADTQYF
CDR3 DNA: TGTGCCAGCAGCACTATACAGGGGGCAGATACGCAGTATTTT

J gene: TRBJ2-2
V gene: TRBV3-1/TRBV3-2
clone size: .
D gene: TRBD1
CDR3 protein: CASSQRGQGELFF
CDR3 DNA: TGTGCCAGCAGCCAGAGGGGGCAGGGGGAGCTGTTTTTT

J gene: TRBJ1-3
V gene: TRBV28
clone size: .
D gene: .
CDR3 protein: CASSSGTSQNTIYF
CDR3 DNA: TGTGCCAGCAGTTCTGGGACATCCCAGAACACCATATATTTT

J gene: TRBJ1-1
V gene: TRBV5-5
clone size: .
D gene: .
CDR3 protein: CASSLSVNTEAFF
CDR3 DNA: TGTGCCAGCAGCTTGTCCGTGAACACTGAAGCTTTCTTT

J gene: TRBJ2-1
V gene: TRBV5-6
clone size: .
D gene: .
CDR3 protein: CASSLDTSPSYNEQFF
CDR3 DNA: TGTGCCAGCAGCTTGGATACTAGCCCCTCCTACAATGAGCAGTTCTTC

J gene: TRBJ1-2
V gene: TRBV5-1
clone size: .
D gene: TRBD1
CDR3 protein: CASSLQGNGYTF
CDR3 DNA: TGCGCCAGCAGTTTACAGGGGAATGGCTACACCTTC

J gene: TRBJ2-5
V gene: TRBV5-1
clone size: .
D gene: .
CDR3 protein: CASRLTAQETQYF
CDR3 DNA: TGCGCCAGCAGACTGACAGCGCAAGAGACCCAGTACTTC

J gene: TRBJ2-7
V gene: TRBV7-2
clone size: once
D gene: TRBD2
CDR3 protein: CASTNPIAGAGNEQYF
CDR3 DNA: TGTGCCAGCACCAACCCTATAGCGGGAGCGGGAAACGAGCAGTACTTC

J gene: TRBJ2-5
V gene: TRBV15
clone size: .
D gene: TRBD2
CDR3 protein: CATSRVRLAGGGLQETQYF
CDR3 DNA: TGTGCCACCAGCAGAGTTCGACTAGCGGGCGGAGGATTACAAGAGACCCAGTACTTC

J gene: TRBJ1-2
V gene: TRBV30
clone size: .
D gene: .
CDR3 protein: CAWRPGVGFNYGYTF
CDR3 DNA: TGTGCCTGGAGGCCGGGGGTTGGGTTTAACTATGGCTACACCTTC

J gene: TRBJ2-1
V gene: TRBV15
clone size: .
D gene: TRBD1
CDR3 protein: CATSSDRESFF
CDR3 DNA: TGTGCCACCAGCAGCGACAGGGAGTCGTTCTTC